Below are 23 T cell receptor beta chains sequenced from a single sample in a study of CD4 and CD8 cells across lung adenocarcinoma regions. TCRdb reprocessed the PCR reads with MiXCR, giving one entry per CDR3 protein. The data contain 9,500 to 15,000 distinct CDR3 sequences, around 50% of them singletons. Sequencing was carried out using CD8+ T cells from the margin of a lung tumor. The source is a male donor with lung adenocarcinoma. The CD4 and CD8 labels of this study may be unreliable.

The chain joins TRBV5-3 to TRBJ2-2; D tentatively reads TRBD1 or TRBD2 (5 bases each). TRBV5-3 is an open reading frame whose function is uncertain. The CDR3 is 16 residues long. This chain's CDR3 is CVLKGRCFRTSGELFF. DNA for the CDR3: TGTGTACTTAAGGGGCGATGTTTTCGCACTAGCGGGGAGCTGTTTTTT.

This chain joins TRBV6-4 and TRBJ2-3; 7 positions match TRBD1. CDR3 length equals 14 residues. Germline V lookup: CDR1 MRHNA, CDR2 SNTAGT. The J segment lost 4 bases and the V segment lost 2 bases, leaving 3 bases of the junction unmatched. The CDR3 DNA follows: TGTGCCAGCAGTGACGGGCAGGGGGCAGATACGCAGTATTTT. Protein: CASSDGQGADTQYF.

Relative to its sample, this clonotype is medium-sized (0.01 to 0.1%). CDR3 sequence (DNA): TGCGCCAGCAGTGAGTCCCCGGGGTACGAGCAGTTCTTC. This translates into CASSESPGYEQFF. The chain combines TRBV10-1 with TRBJ2-1, with D perhaps matching TRBD2 (5 bases). The V gene lost 0 bases and the J gene lost 10 bases, with 10 bases spanning the gap. CDR1 is WNHNN, CDR2 SYGVQD, per germline (reference sequence). This CDR3 comprises 13 residues.

About this clonotype itself: A read error may be the cause here, since a much bigger clone is one base away. V usage is TRBV27 and J usage is TRBJ2-1; D may be TRBD2 (6 bases). This CDR3 has 15 residues. Trimming took off 2 bases at V and 13 bases at J, with 21 bases between the two ends. The V gene's germline CDR1 is MNHEY and CDR2 SMNVEV (reference sequence). CDR3: CASSLIGGEQETQFF. The CDR3 DNA follows: TGTGCCAGCAGTTTAATTGGCGGGGAGCAAGAGACCCAGTTCTTC.

This chain joins TRBV6-2 or TRBV6-3 and TRBJ2-7, with 8 bases aligning to TRBD1. The ends lost 2 bases at V and 0 bases at J; junction bases unmatched: 3. From germline, CDR1 is MNHEY and CDR2 SVGEGT. This CDR3 comprises 15 residues. DNA for the CDR3: TGTGCCAGCAGTTACGGCGGGACAGGCTCCTACGAGCAGTACTTC. Protein: CASSYGGTGSYEQYF.

The chain has TRBV27 and TRBJ2-5; 9 positions match TRBD2. Looked up from germline, CDR1 is MNHEY and CDR2 is SMNVEV (reference sequence). This CDR3 spans 17 amino acids. The CDR3 region is CGCSSELAGRGQETQYF. CDR3 nucleotide sequence: TGTGGCTGTAGTTCGGAACTAGCGGGCCGGGGCCAAGAGACCCAGTACTTC.

A remark on this clonotype: A read error may account for a junction end that differs from germline. The chain employs TRBV6-2 or TRBV6-3 and TRBJ2-3; D remains ambiguous. Germline V gives CDR1 MNHEY, CDR2 SVGEGT. The CDR3 has 16 amino acids. CDR3 residues: CASAGLQALDTDTQYF. In DNA form, the CDR3 reads TGTGCCAGCGCCGGCCTTCAGGCCCTAGACACAGATACCCAGTACTTT.

There are a few counts of this clonotype. V gene TRBV6-1 combines with J gene TRBJ2-3, with 13 bases that match TRBD2. Germline V gene lookup returns CDR1 MNHNS and CDR2 SASEGT. The J segment lost 13 bases and the V segment lost 7 bases, leaving 14 bases of the junction unmatched. CDR3 length: 15 residues. The CDR3 protein is CASTMAAGTSGKEYF. The CDR3 coding sequence is TGTGCCAGCACAATGGCAGCTGGGACTAGCGGGAAGGAGTATTTT.

This clonotype was observed once. Germline is not matched at one junction end, which may reflect a read error. J is TRBJ2-3 and V is TRBV4-1; 10 nucleotides agree with TRBD2. CDR1 MGHRA and CDR2 YSYEKL come from the germline V gene. The CDR3 totals 15 residues. As DNA, the CDR3 is TGCGCCAGCAGCCAAGATAGGCTAGCGGGAGAGACGCAGTACTTT. This translates into CASSQDRLAGETQYF.

Points on this clonotype: Its ends do not fully match the called genes, so a read error is possible. V and J are TRBV10-2 and TRBJ2-3, with 8 positions matching TRBD2. In germline, CDR1 is WSHSY, CDR2 SAAADI. The CDR3 consists of 18 residues. For the CDR3, the DNA is TGCGCCATCAGTGGGGCGGGGCTAGCGGGCCCTAACCCAGAGACGCAGTATTTT. It is translated as CAISGAGLAGPNPETQYF.

This chain uses TRBV6-2 or TRBV6-3 with TRBJ2-1; 9 bases agree with TRBD2. The junction had 8 bases not matched to a gene; V was cut back by 0 bases and J by 8 bases. CDR3 length: 16 residues. Looked up from germline, CDR1 is MNHEY and CDR2 is SVGEGT. In DNA form, the CDR3 reads TGTGCCAGCAGTTACTCTGGCGGGAGGGCCTCGGATGAGCAGTTCTTC. The encoded protein is CASSYSGGRASDEQFF.

This chain connects TRBV12-3 or TRBV12-4 to TRBJ2-2; no reliable D call. There are 11 residues in the CDR3. Trimming shortened V by 6 bases and J by 7 bases, and 6 bases separated the two germline ends. CDR3 DNA: TGTGCCAGCAGGAGTAGCGGGGAGCTGTTTTTT. Translated, it gives CASRSSGELFF.

The rearrangement links TRBV6-2 or TRBV6-3 to TRBJ2-4; 13 nucleotides line up with TRBD2. The ends lost 5 bases at V and 13 bases at J; junction bases unmatched: 20. CDR3 length: 18 residues. The germline V gene has CDR1 MNHEY and CDR2 SVGEGT. CDR3 in amino acids: CASSATSGRGRIYNEQYF. DNA for the CDR3: TGTGCCAGCAGTGCAACTAGCGGGAGGGGGCGGATATACAATGAGCAGTACTTC.

This clonotype was recorded at least ten times. This could be a read error, since a much larger clone is one nucleotide away. V gene TRBV27 combines with J gene TRBJ2-5; D might be TRBD2 (5 bases). The CDR3 spans 13 residues. Trimming took off 1 base at V and 11 bases at J, with 14 bases between the two ends. Looked up from germline, CDR1 is MNHEY and CDR2 is SMNVEV (reference sequence). Written as DNA, the CDR3 is TGTGCCAGCAGTTTATTGGGCCCGAGGGAGCAGTACTTC. This sequence encodes CASSLLGPREQYF.

Of note for this clonotype: A read error may produce the germline difference seen at one junction end. The chain combines TRBV6-1 with TRBJ2-4, with 7 nucleotides matching TRBD2. Germline V CDR1 and CDR2: MNHNS, SASEGT. The CDR3 contains 17 residues. In DNA form, the CDR3 reads TGTGCCCGCAGCCTTGTCTCGGGGCCGGGAGGCACAAACACGCAGTACTTC. Translated: CARSLVSGPGGTNTQYF.

The rearrangement uses TRBV6-1 and TRBJ2-5, with D maybe TRBD2 (6 bases). This CDR3 has 15 residues. Germline CDR1 is MNHNS and CDR2 is SASEGT. V lost 9 bases and J lost 0, with 17 bases in between. CDR3 sequence: CARGSGPPDQETQYF. The DNA of the CDR3 is TGTGCCAGGGGGAGCGGGCCCCCTGACCAAGAGACCCAGTACTTC.

This clonotype occurred once. The junction shows a germline mismatch at one end, possibly a read error. The chain recombines TRBV27 with TRBJ2-3; tentatively, D is TRBD1 (5 bases). Germline V gene lookup returns CDR1 MNHEY and CDR2 SMNVEV (reference sequence). The CDR3 extends over 13 amino acids. CDR3 sequence reads: CACSLTGKNTQYF. The CDR3 DNA reads TGCGCCTGCAGCCTTACAGGCAAAAACACGCAGTACTTT.

Worth noting for this clonotype: One end of the junction is discordant with germline, which a read error may explain. V is TRBV6-1 and J is TRBJ2-3, with 10 bases lining up with TRBD2. Germline V gene data show CDR1 as MNHNS and CDR2 as SASEGT. The length of the CDR3 is 15 residues. In DNA form, the CDR3 reads TGTGCCAGCGACTGGCTAGCGGGGGCCACAAATACTCAGTATTTC. Its protein is CASDWLAGATNTQYF.

The CDR3, as DNA: TGTGCCAGCAGTCATCAGGGGGGGAAGGGTGGCTACACCTTC. Translation gives CASSHQGGKGGYTF. This chain joins TRBV6-1 and TRBJ1-2; the match to TRBD1 covers 7 bases. CDR1 is MNHNS and CDR2 is SASEGT in the germline V gene. This CDR3 contains 14 residues. J was trimmed by 7 bases and V by 5 bases; bases with no gene match: 10.

Turning to this clonotype: This may be a read error: a much more frequent sequence differs by one nucleotide. The chain employs TRBV6-5 and TRBJ1-5; 8 nucleotides agree with TRBD1. CDR3 length: 14 amino acids. The trim removed 2 bases at V and 9 bases at J, leaving 6 bases unmatched. Germline V gene data show CDR1 as MNHEY and CDR2 as SVGAGI. The CDR3 nucleotides read TGTGCCAGCAGTTACAGAACAGGGGGTCGGCCCCAGCATTTT. This gives the protein CASSYRTGGRPQHF.

The chain has TRBV6-5 and TRBJ1-5; possible D gene TRBD1, 5 bases. CDR1 and CDR2 (germline): MNHEY, SVGAGI. Trimming pared 0 bases from V and 6 bases from J, leaving 15 bases between. The CDR3 has 16 residues. The chain's CDR3 is CASSYSNPRVGQPQHF. CDR3 nucleotides: TGTGCCAGCAGTTACTCGAACCCCAGGGTAGGTCAGCCCCAGCATTTT.

Sample share makes this clonotype medium-sized (0.01 to 0.1%). The gene calls are TRBV27 and TRBJ2-3; either TRBD1 or TRBD2 may fit D (6 bases each). Germline CDR1 is MNHEY and CDR2 is SMNVEV (reference sequence). Deletions cut 4 bases from V and 2 bases from J, with 16 bases between. This CDR3 is built from 16 residues. In DNA form, the CDR3 reads TGTGCCAGCAGTTGGGGGGCTCCTGGGGTCACAGATACGCAGTATTTT. This encodes CASSWGAPGVTDTQYF.

This clonotype was picked up many times. The chain uses TRBV6-1 and TRBJ2-1, with 8 bases fitting TRBD2. The CDR3 has 15 amino acids. With V trimmed by 0 bases and J by 10 bases, 8 bases remained unmatched. Germline CDR1 MNHNS, CDR2 SASEGT. The CDR3 sequence: CASSEAGAGGGEQFF. The CDR3 nucleotides are TGTGCCAGCAGTGAAGCAGGGGCGGGAGGAGGCGAGCAGTTCTTC.